These T cell receptor beta chains were read from a single sample in a study of cytomegalovirus exposure and HLA in healthy donors. TCRdb's copy holds only in-frame clones and misses some; the assay was immunoSEQ multiplex PCR. The top ten hold roughly 0.9% of the sample, which has about 97,000 clones, about 95% seen once. Specimen: PBMCs. These receptors were taken from a woman under 30 in good health and CMV-seronegative. The CDR3 runs from the conserved cysteine through the conserved F or W. D genes are given only for firm matches. Clone size is not always given. Where it is, it says once, few, many or a class for expanded clones.

CDR3 DNA: TGTGCCAGCAGCCAAGTCTCAGCGGCAGCCAAAAACATTCAGTACTTC
CDR3 protein: CASSQVSAAAKNIQYF
J gene: TRBJ2-4
clone size: NA
V gene: TRBV14
D gene: NA

CDR3 DNA: TGTGCCAGCAGTTTGGGGCCGAGCTCCTACAATGAGCAGTTCTTC
CDR3 protein: CASSLGPSSYNEQFF
J gene: TRBJ2-1
clone size: NA
V gene: TRBV27
D gene: NA

CDR3 DNA: TGTGCCAGTAGTATAGACGGCAGGGTGGGGACAGGGGGACCCTACAATGAGCAGTTCTTC
CDR3 protein: CASSIDGRVGTGGPYNEQFF
J gene: TRBJ2-1
clone size: NA
V gene: TRBV19
D gene: TRBD1

CDR3 DNA: TGTGCCAGCAGCTCCCGGGACAGGAACACTGAAGCTTTCTTT
CDR3 protein: CASSSRDRNTEAFF
J gene: TRBJ1-1
clone size: NA
V gene: TRBV7-9
D gene: TRBD1

CDR3 DNA: TGTGCCAGCTCGACCGCGGGGCTCAATCAGCCCCAGCATTTT
CDR3 protein: CASSTAGLNQPQHF
J gene: TRBJ1-5
clone size: NA
V gene: TRBV18
D gene: NA

CDR3 DNA: TGTGCCAGCAGTTTCCTGGGCGCGGGGGGCACCTTCTACGAGCAGTACTTC
CDR3 protein: CASSFLGAGGTFYEQYF
J gene: TRBJ2-7
clone size: NA
V gene: TRBV27
D gene: TRBD2

CDR3 DNA: TGTGCCAGCTCACCTCGTGACCGACAGGCTTTCGCCTACAATGAGCAGTTCTTC
CDR3 protein: CASSPRDRQAFAYNEQFF
J gene: TRBJ2-1
clone size: NA
V gene: TRBV18
D gene: NA

CDR3 DNA: TGTGCCAGCACCAAGACAGAGATCCTCTATGGCTACACCTTC
CDR3 protein: CASTKTEILYGYTF
J gene: TRBJ1-2
clone size: NA
V gene: TRBV6-1
D gene: NA

CDR3 DNA: TGTGCCAGCAAAATTCTCGCTAGCGGGGGCGCGAACACCGGGGAGCTGTTTTTT
CDR3 protein: CASKILASGGANTGELFF
J gene: TRBJ2-2
clone size: NA
V gene: TRBV2
D gene: TRBD2

CDR3 DNA: TGTGCCAGCAGTGCGGACAGGGGGAAGACTGAAGCTTTCTTT
CDR3 protein: CASSADRGKTEAFF
J gene: TRBJ1-1
clone size: once
V gene: TRBV2
D gene: TRBD1

CDR3 DNA: TGTGCCAGTAGTAGTCTAGCACCCTCAGTCGGCACAGATACGCAGTATTTT
CDR3 protein: CASSSLAPSVGTDTQYF
J gene: TRBJ2-3
clone size: NA
V gene: TRBV19
D gene: NA

CDR3 DNA: TGTGCCAGCTCACGCGGGGGGAATGCGGATCTACGAGGGCAGTACTTC
CDR3 protein: CASSRGGNADLRGQYF
J gene: TRBJ2-7
clone size: NA
V gene: TRBV18
D gene: TRBD2

CDR3 DNA: TGTGCCAGCAGCTCCCCCCGCGTGTATGGCTACACCTTC
CDR3 protein: CASSSPRVYGYTF
J gene: TRBJ1-2
clone size: NA
V gene: TRBV11-3
D gene: NA

CDR3 DNA: TGTGCCAGCAGCAACTGGGGGGGTACAGATACGCAGTATTTT
CDR3 protein: CASSNWGGTDTQYF
J gene: TRBJ2-3
clone size: NA
V gene: TRBV7-6
D gene: TRBD2

CDR3 DNA: TGTGCCAGCTCACCAAATTCAGACAGGGGCGAGCAGTACTTC
CDR3 protein: CASSPNSDRGEQYF
J gene: TRBJ2-7
clone size: NA
V gene: TRBV18
D gene: TRBD1

CDR3 DNA: TGTGCCATCAGTGAGACAGGGGGATCCTACAATGAGCAGTTCTTC
CDR3 protein: CAISETGGSYNEQFF
J gene: TRBJ2-1
clone size: NA
V gene: TRBV10-3
D gene: TRBD1

CDR3 DNA: TGTGCCAGCAGCCCTCGAGTCGGGGTTAGCAAAAACATTCAGTACTTC
CDR3 protein: CASSPRVGVSKNIQYF
J gene: TRBJ2-4
clone size: NA
V gene: TRBV7-2
D gene: NA

CDR3 DNA: TGTGCCAGCACCTCGAGAACTAGCGGGAGGTCAGAGACCCAGTACTTC
CDR3 protein: CASTSRTSGRSETQYF
J gene: TRBJ2-5
clone size: NA
V gene: TRBV27
D gene: TRBD2

CDR3 DNA: TGTGCCAGCGAGCTCCTAGGTAACAATGAGCAGTTCTTC
CDR3 protein: CASELLGNNEQFF
J gene: TRBJ2-1
clone size: once
V gene: TRBV7-2
D gene: NA

CDR3 DNA: TGTGCCAGCAGCCGGGAGGGCGGGGGACTGTTTTTT
CDR3 protein: CASSREGGGLFF
J gene: TRBJ1-4
clone size: NA
V gene: TRBV7-9
D gene: NA

CDR3 DNA: TGTGCCAGTAAAGGACAGACCATAAGCACAGATACGCAGTATTTT
CDR3 protein: CASKGQTISTDTQYF
J gene: TRBJ2-3
clone size: once
V gene: TRBV2
D gene: NA

CDR3 DNA: TGTGCCAGCAGTCCGAGGACTAGCGGGGCCTACAATGAGCAGTTCTTC
CDR3 protein: CASSPRTSGAYNEQFF
J gene: TRBJ2-1
clone size: NA
V gene: TRBV7-2
D gene: TRBD2

CDR3 DNA: TGTGCCAGCAGCGTAGAGCGAGGGTCGCAGTATTTT
CDR3 protein: CASSVERGSQYF
J gene: TRBJ2-3
clone size: NA
V gene: TRBV9
D gene: NA

CDR3 DNA: TGTGCCAGCAGTGATTCGGGATTCACCTTAAACGTTCAGTACTTC
CDR3 protein: CASSDSGFTLNVQYF
J gene: TRBJ2-4
clone size: NA
V gene: TRBV6-1
D gene: NA

CDR3 DNA: TGTGCTAGTGGTTTGGGAGGAGGTAGTCAGCCCCAGCATTTT
CDR3 protein: CASGLGGGSQPQHF
J gene: TRBJ1-5
clone size: NA
V gene: TRBV12-5
D gene: NA

CDR3 DNA: TGTGCCAGCGCCCCGGGACAGGGCCTTTTTGAAGGCTACACCTTC
CDR3 protein: CASAPGQGLFEGYTF
J gene: TRBJ1-2
clone size: once
V gene: TRBV27
D gene: TRBD1

CDR3 DNA: TGTGCTAGTGGTTTGATCGGACTAGCGGGTCACGCCAATGAGCAGTTCTTC
CDR3 protein: CASGLIGLAGHANEQFF
J gene: TRBJ2-1
clone size: NA
V gene: TRBV12-5
D gene: TRBD2

CDR3 DNA: TGTGCCAGCAGCAGTAGCGGAGGCTCCTACAATGAGCAGTTCTTC
CDR3 protein: CASSSSGGSYNEQFF
J gene: TRBJ2-1
clone size: NA
V gene: TRBV27
D gene: NA

CDR3 DNA: TGTGCCAGCAGCCCCTCCCGGCCGGGTGCTGGAAACACCATATATTTT
CDR3 protein: CASSPSRPGAGNTIYF
J gene: TRBJ1-3
clone size: once
V gene: TRBV11-2
D gene: NA

CDR3 DNA: TGTGCCAGCAGCCAAGGATTTGGAAAACCGGGACAGATTAATGAAAAACTGTTTTTT
CDR3 protein: CASSQGFGKPGQINEKLFF
J gene: TRBJ1-4
clone size: NA
V gene: TRBV14
D gene: TRBD1

CDR3 DNA: TGTGCCAGCAGTTACAATTTTCAGGGGGCGGGAGATACGCAGTATTTT
CDR3 protein: CASSYNFQGAGDTQYF
J gene: TRBJ2-3
clone size: NA
V gene: TRBV6-5
D gene: TRBD1

CDR3 DNA: TGTGCCTCGATGAGTCCCTTAAACTATGGCTACACCTTC
CDR3 protein: CASMSPLNYGYTF
J gene: TRBJ1-2
clone size: NA
V gene: TRBV6-1
D gene: NA

CDR3 DNA: TGCGCCAGCAGCCCCCCGACTAGCGGCAATGAGCAGTTCTTC
CDR3 protein: CASSPPTSGNEQFF
J gene: TRBJ2-1
clone size: once
V gene: TRBV5-1
D gene: TRBD2

CDR3 DNA: TGTGCCAGTCTGGGCGAAGCTGAAGCTTTCTTT
CDR3 protein: CASLGEAEAFF
J gene: TRBJ1-1
clone size: NA
V gene: TRBV28
D gene: NA

CDR3 DNA: TGTGCCAGCAGGAACAGGGCCCTGGGAGCTTTCTTT
CDR3 protein: CASRNRALGAFF
J gene: TRBJ1-1
clone size: NA
V gene: TRBV6-5
D gene: NA

CDR3 DNA: TGTGCCAGCAGGCTCGACAGGGCCTCGGTCCTCGACGAGCAGTACTTC
CDR3 protein: CASRLDRASVLDEQYF
J gene: TRBJ2-7
clone size: NA
V gene: TRBV2
D gene: TRBD1

CDR3 DNA: TGTGCCAGCTCCGGGACAGGGGATGGAGAGACCCAGTACTTC
CDR3 protein: CASSGTGDGETQYF
J gene: TRBJ2-5
clone size: NA
V gene: TRBV27
D gene: TRBD1

CDR3 DNA: TGTGCCACCAGCGACACGACTAGCGGGGAGAACACCGGGGAGCTGTTTTTT
CDR3 protein: CATSDTTSGENTGELFF
J gene: TRBJ2-2
clone size: NA
V gene: TRBV15
D gene: TRBD2

CDR3 DNA: TGTGCCAGCACCCAGAGCTCCGGGGGTGAGCAGTACTTC
CDR3 protein: CASTQSSGGEQYF
J gene: TRBJ2-7
clone size: once
V gene: TRBV7-6
D gene: NA

CDR3 DNA: TGTGCCAGCCGAGGACAGTGGAGCACAGATACGCAGTATTTT
CDR3 protein: CASRGQWSTDTQYF
J gene: TRBJ2-3
clone size: once
V gene: TRBV6-1
D gene: NA

CDR3 DNA: TGTGCCTGGGTAGCGGGAGTTGTGGATACGCAGTATTTT
CDR3 protein: CAWVAGVVDTQYF
J gene: TRBJ2-3
clone size: NA
V gene: TRBV30
D gene: TRBD2

CDR3 DNA: TGTGCCAGCAGTGAAACAGGGAGGGACACCGGGGAGCTGTTTTTT
CDR3 protein: CASSETGRDTGELFF
J gene: TRBJ2-2
clone size: NA
V gene: TRBV6-4
D gene: NA

CDR3 DNA: TGCGCCAGCAGCCAAGATCCCCCGTTTTCACCCCTCCACTTT
CDR3 protein: CASSQDPPFSPLHF
J gene: TRBJ1-6
clone size: once
V gene: TRBV4-1
D gene: NA

CDR3 DNA: TGCGCCAGCGGGTTCGTACAGGGGTCCACGGGATCACCCCTCCACTTT
CDR3 protein: CASGFVQGSTGSPLHF
J gene: TRBJ1-6
clone size: NA
V gene: TRBV4-3
D gene: TRBD1